This T cell receptor beta chain was sequenced in a study of T cell responses to AZD1222 COVID-19 vaccine. About the study: Second-dose schedules of about 4 or about 12 weeks were combined.

The CDR3 contains 14 residues. Between the trimmed V and J ends, which lost 3 bases and 0 bases, there was a span of 8 bases. Germline V lookup: CDR1 LNHDA, CDR2 SQIVND (reference sequence). Repertoires were generated with immunoSEQ multiplex PCR, while TCRdb's copy carries only in-frame clones and drops some. The repertoire holds 97,000 or so clones, with 70% to 90% as singletons. The TCR sequence derives from an adult in good health. The source was peripheral blood, collected on day 0 of AZD1222 vaccination. The chain carries TRBV19 and TRBJ1-2; no clear D. CDR3 bases: TGTGCCAGTAGTATGGGCCGGCCTAACTATGGCTACACCTTC. Amino acids: CASSMGRPNYGYTF.